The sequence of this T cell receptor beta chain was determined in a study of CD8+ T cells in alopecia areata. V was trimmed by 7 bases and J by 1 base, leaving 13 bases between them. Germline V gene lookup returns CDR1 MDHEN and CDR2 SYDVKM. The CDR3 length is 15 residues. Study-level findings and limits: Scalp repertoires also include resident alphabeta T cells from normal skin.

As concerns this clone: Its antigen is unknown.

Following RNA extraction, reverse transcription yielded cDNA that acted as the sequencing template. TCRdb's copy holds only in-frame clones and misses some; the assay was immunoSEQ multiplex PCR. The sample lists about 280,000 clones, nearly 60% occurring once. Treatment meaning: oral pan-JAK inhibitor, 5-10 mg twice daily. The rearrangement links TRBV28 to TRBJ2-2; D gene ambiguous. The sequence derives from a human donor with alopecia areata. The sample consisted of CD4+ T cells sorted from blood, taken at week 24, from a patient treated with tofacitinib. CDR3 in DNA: TGTGCCAGCATTCGACTTCCAATGAACACCGGGGAGCTGTTTTTT. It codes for CASIRLPMNTGELFF.